The 9 T cell receptor beta chains given below trace back to one sample, sequenced in a study of T cells after yellow fever vaccination. TCRdb reprocessed the 5' RACE reads via MiXCR and lists one record per CDR3 protein. The table lists over 100,000 distinct CDR3 sequences, approximately 8.4% of them singletons. The sample here was CD8+ T cells sorted from PBMCs, taken 45 days after the yellow fever booster vaccination. The receptors stem from a man aged 30 to 45 who received the YFV17D yellow fever vaccine.

This clonotype was seen repeatedly, ten times or more. The genes are TRBV5-1 and TRBJ1-5, with D maybe TRBD1 (5 bases). Looked up from germline, CDR1 is SGHRS and CDR2 is YFSETQ. Between the trimmed V and J ends, which lost 0 bases and 4 bases, there was a span of 11 bases. The CDR3 is made up of 15 amino acids. The CDR3 loop is CASSLEGAPNQPQHF. The CDR3 nucleotides read TGCGCCAGCAGCTTGGAAGGGGCGCCGAATCAGCCCCAGCATTTT.

This clonotype was recorded many times. The rearrangement joins TRBV9 to TRBJ2-1; TRBD2 aligns across 9 bases. Germline CDR1 SGDLS, CDR2 YYNGEE. J gave up 4 bases and V 0 bases, and 5 bases lay outside the gene matches. This CDR3 region has 16 residues. CDR3 in DNA: TGTGCCAGCAGCGTAGATTTAGCGGGAGCATACAATGAGCAGTTCTTC. This translates into CASSVDLAGAYNEQFF.

In this sample, this clonotype turned up many times. The CDR3 loop reads CAISEEGLAGLSSYNEQFF. CDR3 coding DNA: TGTGCCATCAGTGAGGAGGGTCTAGCGGGACTTAGCTCCTACAATGAGCAGTTCTTC. The J gene is TRBJ2-1, the V gene TRBV10-3; 9 bases align to TRBD2. This CDR3 comprises 19 residues. The V segment lost 2 bases and the J segment 0 bases; nucleotides outside the gene matches: 11. CDR1 ENHRY and CDR2 SYGVKD come from the germline V gene.

There are many counts of this clonotype. The chain joins TRBV4-3 to TRBJ2-1; D possibly corresponds to TRBD1 (6 bases). The V end was cut by 5 bases, the J end by 10 bases, with 15 bases between. This CDR3 is 13 amino acids long. CDR1 and CDR2 (germline): LGHNA, YSLEER. In DNA form, the CDR3 reads TGCGCCAGCAGCGATATACAGGGTTCGGAGCAGTTCTTC. It is translated as CASSDIQGSEQFF.

About this clonotype: A much larger clone is a single base away; this may be a read error. CDR3 region: CARSRQYQETQYF. The CDR3 DNA is TGTGCCAGGAGCCGACAGTATCAAGAGACCCAGTACTTC. V gene TRBV11-2 combines with J gene TRBJ2-5, with D perhaps TRBD1 (5 bases). CDR3 length: 13 amino acids. Trimming removed 9 bases at V and 2 bases at J, with 13 bases between. Germline V gene data show CDR1 as SGHAT and CDR2 as FQNNGV.

As to this clonotype: This may be a read error: a much more frequent sequence differs by one nucleotide. The chain links TRBV7-9 to TRBJ2-5; D may be TRBD1 (6 bases). Deletions cut 5 bases from V and 2 bases from J, with 12 bases between. This CDR3 contains 14 residues. Per germline, CDR1 SEHNR and CDR2 FQNEAQ (reference sequence). CDR3 region: CASSPMGAQETQYF. CDR3 sequence (DNA): TGTGCCAGCAGCCCAATGGGGGCTCAAGAGACCCAGTACTTC.

This clonotype was observed many times. This chain uses TRBV12-3 or TRBV12-4 with TRBJ2-2, with 9 bases matching TRBD1. The CDR3 extends over 17 amino acids. Unmatched junction bases numbered 12, after V lost 3 bases and J lost 7 bases. The CDR3 is CASSFPTGGAGVGELFF. The CDR3 nucleotides read TGTGCCAGCAGTTTCCCTACAGGGGGCGCTGGCGTCGGGGAGCTGTTTTTT.

This sequence joins TRBV5-1 and TRBJ2-1; 7 positions agree with TRBD2. The CDR3 extends over 13 amino acids. Germline-derived CDR1 and CDR2 are SGHRS and YFSETQ. Unmatched junction bases numbered 5, after V lost 6 bases and J lost 5 bases. The CDR3 DNA is TGCGCCAGCATGGCGGGAGACAACAATGAGCAGTTCTTC. Its protein product is CASMAGDNNEQFF.

At least ten counts were recorded for this clonotype. V usage is TRBV25-1 and J usage is TRBJ1-3; D is unclear. The V gene lost 0 bases and the J gene lost 0 bases, with 3 bases spanning the gap. The CDR3 is 14 residues long. In germline, CDR1 is MGHDK, CDR2 SYGVNS. The CDR3 coding sequence is TGTGCCAGCAGTGAATATACCTCTGGAAACACCATATATTTT. As protein: CASSEYTSGNTIYF.